This passage covers 6 T cell receptor beta chains from one sample sequenced in a study of cytomegalovirus exposure and HLA in healthy donors (dated by TCRdb to 2015 to 2018). The protocol used for the library was the immunoSEQ multiplex PCR assay. TCRdb retrieved this table from immuneACCESS and kept in-frame rearrangements only. Not all clones are present; in checked studies, unresolved V genes account for under half, and no reason is known for the remainder. The sample profile shows about 50,000 clones; around 93% of them were found once. Under 2% of the sample goes to the ten largest clones. Input material: PBMCs. These receptors originate from a woman between 18 and 29 years old in good health and CMV-seropositive.

The J gene is TRBJ1-3, the V gene TRBV4-1, with 9 bases identical to TRBD1. The germline CDR1 and CDR2 sequences are MGHRA and YSYEKL. V was pared by 0 bases and J by 4 bases, with 4 bases of the junction left unmatched. The CDR3 is 16 amino acids. In nucleotides, the CDR3 is TGCGCCAGCAGCCAAGATGGGGGACAGGGAGGAAACACCATATATTTT. This gives the protein CASSQDGGQGGNTIYF.

The chain recombines TRBV19 with TRBJ1-1; 8 bases align to TRBD1. Germline-derived CDR1 and CDR2 are LNHDA and SQIVND (reference sequence). J gave up 3 bases and V 7 bases, and 7 bases lay outside the gene matches. The CDR3 has 14 residues. CDR3 sequence: CASIRTGSYTEAFF. Written as DNA, the CDR3 is TGTGCCAGTATCAGGACAGGGTCGTACACTGAAGCTTTCTTT.

V usage is TRBV27 and J usage is TRBJ2-7, with 7 positions matching TRBD1. This CDR3 region has 14 residues. CDR1 and CDR2 from the germline V gene are MNHEY and SMNVEV (reference sequence). V lost 4 bases and J lost 5; bases outside the gene matches: 8. This chain's CDR3 is CASSSTGMPDEQYF. The DNA of the CDR3 is TGTGCCAGCAGTTCGACAGGGATGCCCGACGAGCAGTACTTC.

The chain recombines TRBV7-2 with TRBJ1-2; 7 bases are shared with TRBD1. Germline V gene sequence: CDR1 SGHTA, CDR2 FQGNSA. This CDR3 has 15 residues. The ends lost 5 bases at V and 5 bases at J; junction bases unmatched: 11. The chain's CDR3 is CASSVRQGPSYGYTF. CDR3 sequence (DNA): TGTGCCAGCAGCGTCCGACAGGGACCCTCTTATGGCTACACCTTC.

This clone was detected only a few times. The chain employs TRBV2 and TRBJ2-5; tentative D call: TRBD1 (5 bases). The CDR3 is made up of 13 amino acids. Trimming left V 4 bases short and J 7 bases short, with 13 bases between. CDR1 and CDR2 from the germline V gene are SNHLY and FYNNEI. DNA of the CDR3: TGTGCCAGCAGTGCTGACCCTGACAGGACCCAGTACTTC. The encoded protein is CASSADPDRTQYF.

This sequence joins TRBV5-1 and TRBJ2-5; 9 bases are shared with TRBD1. Trimming took 3 bases from V and 5 from J; bases not matched to a gene: 8. CDR1 is SGHRS and CDR2 is YFSETQ in the germline V gene. There are 15 residues in the CDR3. The CDR3 is CASSYTGGAGETQYF. The CDR3 nucleotides read TGCGCCAGCAGCTACACAGGGGGCGCGGGGGAGACCCAGTACTTC.